The T cell receptor (beta chain) described here comes from a study of spatial heterogeneity in lung cancer. Study information: Across tumor regions, counts of TCR transcripts showed a strong correlation with a T cell module score derived from matched bulk RNA-seq.

This sample's time point: sample taken at primary tumor resection. In germline, CDR1 is KGHDR, CDR2 SFDVKD. V dropped 5 bases and J dropped 8; count of bases not matched to a gene: 6. There are 15 residues in the CDR3. TCRdb passed the 5' RACE reads through MiXCR, listing each CDR3 protein once. The data contain roughly 20,000 distinct CDR3 sequences, over 2.5% of them seen just once; the ten biggest clones take up 7% to 8%. Study-wide results and caveats: Counts of expanded alpha and beta TCRs within tumors tracked the tumor nonsynonymous mutation count.

Many counts were recorded for this clonotype. The target antigen is unknown. The source is a male donor with early-stage non-small cell lung cancer. Sample: lung tumor tissue, taken at surgery. The rearrangement joins TRBV24-1 to TRBJ2-1; 12 bases map to TRBD2. The chain's CDR3 is CATSGLAGGVYEQFF. CDR3 sequence (DNA): TGTGCCACCAGTGGTCTAGCGGGAGGGGTCTATGAGCAGTTCTTC.